A single sample is the source of the 28 T cell receptor beta chains below, sequenced in a study of T cells after posttransplantation cyclophosphamide. Profiled with immunoSEQ multiplex PCR; TCRdb holds only in-frame clones, not every one. The sample holds 50,000 to 65,000 clones, roughly 84% seen once. The source material was PBMCs. The origin of the receptors is a man aged 25-40 years with a blood cancer, CMV-positive, and with a related stem cell donor.

The chain employs TRBV30 and TRBJ2-7, with D possibly TRBD1 on 6 matching bases. Germline assignment: CDR1 GTSNPN and CDR2 SVGIG (reference sequence). There are 13 residues in the CDR3. V gave up 3 bases and J gave up 4 bases, with 13 bases separating them. CDR3 amino acids: CAWRTGPVYEQYF. As DNA, the CDR3 is TGTGCCTGGAGGACAGGTCCGGTTTACGAGCAGTACTTC.

CDR3 residues: CASSLSGSSYNEQFF. Here the CDR3 DNA reads TGTGCCAGCAGCCTTAGCGGGAGTTCCTACAATGAGCAGTTCTTC. This rearrangement joins TRBV11-2 to TRBJ2-1; 9 bases map to TRBD2. Germline V gives CDR1 SGHAT, CDR2 FQNNGV. This CDR3 is built from 15 residues. Trimming removed 5 bases from V and 1 base from J; junction bases left unmatched: 3.

A remark on this clone: The junction and the germline gene differ at one end; a read error may be behind it. The chain uses TRBV5-8 and TRBJ2-5; D remains ambiguous. In germline, CDR1 is SGHTS, CDR2 YDEGEE. This CDR3 comprises 12 residues. This CDR3 is CASTLVGGEQYF. DNA for the CDR3: TGTGCCAGCACCTTGGTAGGCGGAGAGCAGTACTTC.

The rearrangement links TRBV7-3 to TRBJ1-3; D perhaps matches TRBD1 (5 bases). V lost 2 bases and J 2 bases, leaving 13 bases between the germline ends. The germline CDR1 and CDR2 sequences are SGHTA and FQGTGA. The CDR3 consists of 16 residues. In DNA form, the CDR3 reads TGTGCCAGCAGCTTATCCGGTGGCAGGGCTGGAAACACCATATATTTT. Protein product: CASSLSGGRAGNTIYF.

The rearrangement links TRBV10-2 to TRBJ2-5; the match to TRBD1 covers 8 bases. The V and J ends lost 6 bases and 4 bases, in that order; junction bases with no gene match: 4. CDR3 length equals 13 residues. Germline CDR1 and CDR2: WSHSY and SAAADI. The CDR3 reads CASRETGGETQYF. The CDR3 nucleotides read TGCGCCAGCAGGGAAACAGGGGGAGAGACCCAGTACTTC.

This CDR3 is CASSQPPGGLFF. CDR3 coding DNA: TGTGCCAGCAGCCAGCCCCCCGGGGGACTGTTTTTT. The chain uses TRBV6-5 and TRBJ1-4; TRBD1 is a possible D gene (5 bases). V was pared by 6 bases and J by 13 bases, with 15 bases between. Looked up from germline, CDR1 is MNHEY and CDR2 is SVGAGI. The CDR3 totals 12 residues.

The chain links TRBV5-6 to TRBJ2-7; D remains unclear. Between the trimmed V and J ends, which lost 4 bases and 2 bases, there was a span of 13 bases. Per germline, CDR1 SGHDT and CDR2 YYEEEE. The CDR3 totals 14 residues. CDR3 coding DNA: TGTGCCAGCAGCCTCCCCTTGAGAACCTACGAGCAGTACTTC. Translating it yields CASSLPLRTYEQYF.

This chain uses TRBV19 with TRBJ2-7; 7 nucleotides align to TRBD2. The length of the CDR3 is 16 residues. Germline assignment: CDR1 LNHDA and CDR2 SQIVND (reference sequence). With V trimmed by 6 bases and J by 4 bases, 15 bases remained unmatched. CDR3 in DNA: TGTGCCAGTAGAGGAAACTCGGGAGGTGACGGGTACGAGCAGTACTTC. Translating it yields CASRGNSGGDGYEQYF.

The J gene is TRBJ2-1, the V gene TRBV28; D unresolved. The V gene's germline CDR1 is MDHEN and CDR2 SYDVKM. There are 14 residues in the CDR3. The ends were cut back, 2 bases at V and 7 bases at J, with 12 bases in the middle. CDR3 amino acids: CASSLNRRINEQFF. The CDR3, as DNA: TGTGCCAGCAGTTTAAACCGGCGGATTAATGAGCAGTTCTTC.

Many counts were recorded for this clone. The chain combines TRBV5-6 with TRBJ2-7; D uncertain. Deletions cut 4 bases from V and 1 base from J, with 3 bases between. In germline, CDR1 is SGHDT, CDR2 YYEEEE. The CDR3 totals 11 residues. The CDR3 reads CASSRSYEQYF. In DNA form, the CDR3 reads TGTGCCAGCAGCCGTTCCTACGAGCAGTACTTC.

The chain couples TRBV18 to TRBJ2-2, with TRBD1 matching 9 bases. The ends lost 0 bases at V and 7 bases at J; junction bases unmatched: 6. This CDR3 is 16 amino acids long. Germline V gives CDR1 KGHSH, CDR2 LQKENI. CDR3 DNA: TGTGCCAGCTCACCACCGAGGACAGGGGTCCACGGGGAGCTGTTTTTT. It encodes CASSPPRTGVHGELFF.

The chain carries TRBV18 and TRBJ2-1; 7 bases match TRBD1. CDR3 size: 14 residues. V shed 1 base and J 6 bases; nucleotides not matched to a gene: 3. Germline CDR1 is KGHSH and CDR2 is LQKENI. In DNA form, the CDR3 reads TGTGCCAGCTCACCACGAGGGACAGTCAATGAGCAGTTCTTC. Its translation is CASSPRGTVNEQFF.

This chain connects TRBV6-5 to TRBJ2-1; TRBD2 is a possible D gene (6 bases). Per the germline V gene, CDR1 is MNHEY and CDR2 is SVGAGI. V dropped 0 bases and J dropped 8 bases, with 14 bases sitting between them. CDR3 length: 15 amino acids. The CDR3: CASSYSRGRYDEQFF. The CDR3 DNA is TGTGCCAGCAGTTACTCCCGGGGGAGGTACGATGAGCAGTTCTTC.

This clone was seen a single time. The chain combines TRBV5-1 with TRBJ2-2, with 9 bases matching TRBD1. CDR1 is SGHRS and CDR2 is YFSETQ in the germline V gene. Losses at the gene ends were 0 bases for V and 2 bases for J; bases not matched to a gene: 2. This CDR3 comprises 16 residues. The CDR3 DNA reads as TGCGCCAGCAGCTTGGGACAGGGGGTAAACACCGGGGAGCTGTTTTTT. Translation gives CASSLGQGVNTGELFF.

The rearrangement uses TRBV5-1 and TRBJ2-5; TRBD2 matches at 7 bases. CDR1 and CDR2 from the germline V gene are SGHRS and YFSETQ. This CDR3 region has 16 residues. J lost 1 base, V lost 1 base, and 7 bases had no gene match. In nucleotides, the CDR3 is TGCGCCAGCAGCTTGTGGGGAGGGACGGGCCAAGAGACCCAGTACTTC. It codes for CASSLWGGTGQETQYF.

The rearrangement joins TRBV6-5 to TRBJ2-4, with D tentatively TRBD2 (6 bases). Trimming stripped 3 bases from V and 4 bases from J, with 10 bases between. This CDR3 has 14 residues. Per the germline V gene, CDR1 is MNHEY and CDR2 is SVGAGI. Here the CDR3 reads CASSYGAGKNIQYF. The CDR3 nucleotides read TGTGCCAGCAGTTATGGGGCGGGGAAAAACATTCAGTACTTC.

This clone has a handful of counts. The chain links TRBV30 to TRBJ2-5; TRBD2 matches at 7 bases. With V trimmed by 2 bases and J by 10 bases, 10 bases remained unmatched. Germline assignment: CDR1 GTSNPN and CDR2 SVGIG (reference sequence). CDR3 size: 13 residues. The CDR3 nucleotides are TGTGCCTGGAGTTCTAGCGGAATGGGGGACCAGTACTTC. This sequence encodes CAWSSSGMGDQYF.

The J gene is TRBJ2-1, the V gene TRBV27, with 8 bases fitting TRBD2. Losses at the gene ends were 7 bases for V and 6 bases for J; bases not matched to a gene: 2. CDR1 and CDR2 (germline): MNHEY, SMNVEV (reference sequence). The CDR3 has 12 residues. The CDR3 sequence: CASTGGGNEQFF. CDR3 DNA: TGTGCCAGCACGGGAGGGGGCAATGAGCAGTTCTTC.

The CDR3 spells CASSLVRTDTQYF. The CDR3 DNA reads TGTGCCAGCAGCTTAGTTAGAACAGATACGCAGTATTTT. J is TRBJ2-3 and V is TRBV7-9; D not certain. CDR3 length equals 13 residues. The germline CDR1 and CDR2 sequences are SEHNR and FQNEAQ (reference sequence). The V and J ends lost 1 base and 3 bases respectively, with 5 bases between them.

The chain combines TRBV19 with TRBJ1-2; unclear D gene. This CDR3 is built from 15 residues. Trimming cost V 2 bases and J 6 bases, with 16 bases left between them. CDR1 is LNHDA and CDR2 is SQIVND in the germline V gene (reference sequence). CDR3 in amino acids: CASSIRIDKRDGYTF. CDR3 in DNA: TGTGCCAGTAGTATACGGATCGACAAACGAGATGGCTACACCTTC.

A single count supports this clone. The chain is built from TRBV7-9 and TRBJ2-3; tentative D call: TRBD1 (5 bases). This CDR3 spans 15 amino acids. Trimming stripped 5 bases from V and 0 bases from J, with 12 bases between. Germline V gene sequence: CDR1 SEHNR, CDR2 FQNEAQ (reference sequence). CDR3 sequence: CASSPAGSSTDTQYF. CDR3 nucleotides: TGTGCCAGCAGCCCAGCAGGGTCTAGCACAGATACGCAGTATTTT.

The V and J genes are TRBV6-5 and TRBJ2-5; D not certain. The CDR3 covers 15 residues. The germline V and J ends were trimmed by 0 bases and 6 bases, with 14 bases remaining between them. Germline assignment: CDR1 MNHEY and CDR2 SVGAGI. The CDR3 region is CASSYSRRGSQTQYF. In DNA form, the CDR3 reads TGTGCCAGCAGTTACTCGAGGAGAGGTAGTCAGACCCAGTACTTC.

The gene calls are TRBV7-6 and TRBJ1-1; TRBD1 is a possible D gene (6 bases). Looked up from germline, CDR1 is SGHVS and CDR2 is FNYEAQ. This CDR3 has 15 amino acids. Between the trimmed V and J ends, which lost 4 bases and 4 bases, there was a span of 16 bases. This chain's CDR3 is CASSYKDSFPTEAFF. CDR3 in DNA: TGTGCCAGCAGCTACAAGGACAGTTTCCCCACTGAAGCTTTCTTT.

This rearrangement joins TRBV11-2 to TRBJ1-1, with 9 bases identical to TRBD1. This CDR3 is built from 15 residues. Germline V lookup: CDR1 SGHAT, CDR2 FQNNGV. The J segment lost 5 bases and the V segment lost 9 bases, leaving 13 bases of the junction unmatched. The CDR3 here is CASLGRQGVDTEAFF. The CDR3 DNA sequence: TGTGCCAGTCTGGGGAGACAGGGGGTAGATACTGAAGCTTTCTTT.

Only one count was recorded for this clone. The rearrangement uses TRBV30 and TRBJ2-6; TRBD1 is a possible D gene (6 bases). Germline loops: CDR1 GTSNPN, CDR2 SVGIG (reference sequence). The CDR3 covers 17 residues. Trimming took 1 base from V and 0 from J, leaving 13 bases between them. CDR3 residues: CAWSEDRLNSGANVLTF. In nucleotides, the CDR3 is TGTGCCTGGAGTGAAGACAGGTTAAACTCTGGGGCCAACGTCCTGACTTTC.

The chain recombines TRBV28 with TRBJ2-4; TRBD1 aligns across 7 bases. V gave up 5 bases and J gave up 2 bases; unmatched junction bases: 6. Looked up from germline, CDR1 is MDHEN and CDR2 is SYDVKM. The CDR3 totals 15 residues. The CDR3 region is CASSSLQGSKNIQYF. The CDR3 nucleotides read TGTGCCAGCAGTAGCCTACAGGGGTCCAAAAACATTCAGTACTTC.

The V call is TRBV27, the J call TRBJ1-2; 10 bases agree with TRBD1. CDR3 size: 16 residues. V gave up 3 bases and J gave up 8 bases; unmatched junction bases: 12. In germline, CDR1 is MNHEY, CDR2 SMNVEV (reference sequence). The CDR3 sequence: CASSLSGTGDWHGYTF. Written as DNA, the CDR3 is TGTGCCAGCAGTTTGTCGGGGACAGGGGACTGGCACGGCTACACCTTC.

The J gene is TRBJ2-3, the V gene TRBV7-9; 8 bases match TRBD2. CDR1 is SEHNR and CDR2 is FQNEAQ in the germline V gene (reference sequence). The CDR3 runs to 14 residues. J gave up 3 bases and V 5 bases, and 4 bases lay outside the gene matches. The CDR3 loop reads CASSLSSGTDTQYF. The DNA of the CDR3 is TGTGCCAGCAGCCTCTCTAGCGGGACAGATACGCAGTATTTT.